Following are 31 T cell receptor beta chains from one sample sequenced in a study of shared clonotypes between healthy human individuals. Sequencing was performed with immunoSEQ multiplex PCR; in TCRdb, only in-frame clones are kept and a portion is missing. The sample contains 450,000 to 500,000 clones, about 80% of which appear only once. The source material was PBMCs. These receptors came from a middle-aged woman in good health. Some clones in this sample may be carry-over from other donors' samples.

Remarks on this clone: A much larger clone sits a single nucleotide away, making a read error possible. J is TRBJ2-5 and V is TRBV30; D unclear. From germline, CDR1 is GTSNPN and CDR2 SVGIG (reference sequence). This CDR3 has 13 amino acids. V lost 3 bases, J lost 5 bases, and 13 bases lay in between. The CDR3 DNA reads as TGTGCCTGGAGCGTCAACATCCGGGAGACCCAGTACTTC. This translates into CAWSVNIRETQYF.

This rearrangement joins TRBV7-2 to TRBJ2-7, with a possible D match to TRBD2 (6 bases). The germline V gene encodes CDR1 SGHTA and CDR2 FQGNSA. CDR3 length: 12 residues. In nucleotides, the CDR3 is TGTGCTACCGGCGGGAACTCCTACGAGCAGTACTTC. This codes for CATGGNSYEQYF.

V is TRBV2 and J is TRBJ1-4; D is ambiguous. Trimming removed 8 bases at V and 7 bases at J, with 11 bases between. CDR1 is SNHLY and CDR2 is FYNNEI in the germline V gene. The CDR3 has 12 amino acids. DNA for the CDR3: TGTGCCAGCCACTCGTTGGCTGAAAAACTGTTTTTT. Translation: CASHSLAEKLFF.

This chain links TRBV7-9 with TRBJ1-4; 7 nucleotides agree with TRBD1. V lost 8 bases and J lost 4; bases outside the gene matches: 13. CDR3 length equals 16 residues. Germline-derived CDR1 and CDR2 are SEHNR and FQNEAQ (reference sequence). CDR3 in DNA: TGTGCCAGCGGGGCGGGAGCGGGACAGCTTAATGAAAAACTGTTTTTT. Residues: CASGAGAGQLNEKLFF.

The rearrangement uses TRBV4-2 and TRBJ1-1; a weak D match, TRBD1 (6 bases). Trimming pared 1 base from V and 3 bases from J, leaving 9 bases between. Germline V lookup: CDR1 LGHNA, CDR2 YNFKEQ. CDR3 length: 14 residues. CDR3 sequence (DNA): TGTGCCAGCAGCCAAGGCGGACAGTACACTGAAGCTTTCTTT. It is translated as CASSQGGQYTEAFF.

This clone came up once. The gene calls are TRBV5-1 and TRBJ1-4, with D unresolved. This CDR3 has 15 amino acids. Germline CDR1 reads SGHRS; CDR2 reads YFSETQ. V was trimmed by 4 bases and J by 8 bases, leaving 18 bases between them. The CDR3, as DNA: TGCGCCAGCAGCCAAGAACCTGGAGTGGGGGAAAAACTGTTTTTT. Protein product: CASSQEPGVGEKLFF.

This clone has ten or more counts. The V and J genes are TRBV19 and TRBJ2-2; a weak D match, TRBD2 (6 bases). The germline gives CDR1 LNHDA, CDR2 SQIVND (reference sequence). The length of the CDR3 is 14 residues. Trimming took off 10 bases at V and 3 bases at J, with 15 bases between the two ends. The CDR3, as DNA: TGTGCCACCCGGCGGAGGGGTGACACCGGGGAGCTGTTTTTT. Amino acids: CATRRRGDTGELFF.

This clone was counted only a few times. J is TRBJ2-1 and V is TRBV28; D assignment may be TRBD1 or TRBD2 (6 bases each). The V gene lost 4 bases and the J gene lost 4 bases, with 35 bases spanning the gap. This CDR3 contains 22 residues. CDR1 MDHEN and CDR2 SYDVKM come from the germline V gene. The chain's CDR3 is CASSYPSARGERYESVYNEQFF. The CDR3 nucleotides are TGTGCCAGCAGTTACCCCTCGGCAAGGGGGGAAAGGTATGAAAGCGTTTACAATGAGCAGTTCTTC.

This sequence joins TRBV7-2 and TRBJ1-5; D not certain. The CDR3 covers 16 residues. V was cut by 4 bases and J by 4 bases, with 17 bases left in between. CDR1 is SGHTA, CDR2 FQGNSA, per germline. CDR3 nucleotides: TGTGCCAGCAGCTACGAGGGCCCACACAGAAATCAGCCCCAGCATTTT. Translated: CASSYEGPHRNQPQHF.

The chain has TRBV30 and TRBJ2-1; D is ambiguous. Germline assignment: CDR1 GTSNPN and CDR2 SVGIG (reference sequence). V lost 0 bases and J 4 bases, leaving 16 bases between the germline ends. The CDR3 runs to 16 residues. The CDR3 reads CAWSVHGVELYNEQFF. For the CDR3, the DNA is TGTGCCTGGAGTGTACATGGGGTAGAACTGTACAATGAGCAGTTCTTC.

The chain employs TRBV7-2 and TRBJ2-7; TRBD1 matches at 8 bases. Per germline, CDR1 SGHTA and CDR2 FQGNSA. This CDR3 comprises 14 residues. V dropped 2 bases and J dropped 6; count of bases not matched to a gene: 6. This chain's CDR3 is CASSLFRGQAEQYF. The CDR3 nucleotides read TGTGCCAGCAGCTTATTTAGGGGACAGGCCGAGCAGTACTTC. Full variable domain (missing parts from reference TRBV7-2 and TRBJ2-7): GAGVSQSPSNKVTEKGKDVELRCDPISGHTALYWYRQSLGQGLEFLIYFQGNSAPDKSGLPSDRFSAERTGGSVSTLTIQRTQQEDSAVYLCASSLFRGQAEQYFGPGTRLTVT.

The CDR3: CAWSVPGGKNYEQYF. CDR3 coding DNA: TGTGCCTGGAGTGTACCTGGAGGGAAAAACTACGAGCAGTACTTC. The chain carries TRBV30 and TRBJ2-7, with D possibly being TRBD2 (6 bases). Looked up from germline, CDR1 is GTSNPN and CDR2 is SVGIG (reference sequence). V was trimmed by 0 bases and J by 3 bases, leaving 15 bases between them. The CDR3 runs to 15 residues.

This clone came up a few times. The chain is built from TRBV19 and TRBJ2-1; TRBD2 agrees at 14 bases. The germline V gene encodes CDR1 LNHDA and CDR2 SQIVND (reference sequence). The CDR3 totals 17 residues. V shed 3 bases and J 3 bases; nucleotides not matched to a gene: 4. The CDR3 loop is CASSITTSGRVYNEQFF. The CDR3, as DNA: TGTGCCAGTAGTATCACGACTAGCGGGAGGGTCTACAATGAGCAGTTCTTC.

The V call is TRBV7-9, the J call TRBJ1-6, with TRBD1 matching over 7 bases. The CDR3 runs 15 residues. The junction had 8 bases not matched to a gene; V was cut back by 5 bases and J by 7 bases. Per germline, CDR1 SEHNR and CDR2 FQNEAQ (reference sequence). The CDR3: CASSLRDSPNSPLHF. CDR3 nucleotides: TGTGCCAGCAGCCTAAGGGACAGTCCGAATTCACCCCTCCACTTT.

The chain is built from TRBV28 and TRBJ2-1; D ambiguous. CDR1 is MDHEN, CDR2 SYDVKM, per germline. Deletions cut 1 base from V and 10 bases from J, with 5 bases between. CDR3 length equals 11 residues. DNA for the CDR3: TGTGCCAGCAGTTTATACGGCGAGCAGTTCTTC. Translation: CASSLYGEQFF.

The V call is TRBV2, the J call TRBJ2-1, with TRBD2 matching over 7 bases. Trimming at V came to 4 bases and at J to 6 bases, leaving 9 bases not matched to a gene. The CDR3 length is 15 residues. Germline CDR1 is SNHLY and CDR2 is FYNNEI. This chain's CDR3 is CASSAPGGRSNEQFF. The DNA of the CDR3 is TGTGCCAGCAGTGCGCCGGGGGGACGCTCCAATGAGCAGTTCTTC.

The V gene is TRBV19, the J gene TRBJ2-7, with D tentatively TRBD1 (6 bases). Trimming left V 5 bases short and J 4 bases short, with 9 bases between. The CDR3 runs 12 residues. Germline-derived CDR1 and CDR2 are LNHDA and SQIVND (reference sequence). CDR3: CASSVQGYEQYF. CDR3 DNA: TGTGCCAGTAGTGTACAGGGATACGAGCAGTACTTC.

The V call is TRBV5-4, the J call TRBJ2-7; D is undetermined. Germline V gene lookup returns CDR1 SGHNT and CDR2 YYREEE (reference sequence). Trimming took 4 bases from V and 6 from J, leaving 20 bases between them. CDR3 length: 15 amino acids. The CDR3 DNA sequence: TGTGCCAGCAGCCAAGACCCAGTTGACGGCCGCGAGCAGTACTTC. It specifies CASSQDPVDGREQYF.

As for this clone: Other DNA sequences within the sample encode an identical CDR3. This chain connects TRBV7-2 to TRBJ2-5; 7 positions agree with TRBD2. V shed 1 base and J 5 bases; nucleotides not matched to a gene: 1. Germline V lookup: CDR1 SGHTA, CDR2 FQGNSA. This CDR3 contains 13 residues. Here the CDR3 DNA reads TGTGCCAGCAGCTTAGTGGGAGGGGAGACCCAGTACTTC. Its translation is CASSLVGGETQYF.

This chain links TRBV2 with TRBJ2-5; 10 nucleotides agree with TRBD2. V shed 4 bases, J shed 5 bases, and the junction held 4 bases outside the gene matches. CDR3 length: 14 residues. The germline V gene encodes CDR1 SNHLY and CDR2 FYNNEI. CDR3 coding DNA: TGTGCCAGCAGTGTTCTAGCGGGAGTCGAGACCCAGTACTTC. Encoded protein: CASSVLAGVETQYF.

Written as DNA, the CDR3 is TGTGCCAGCAGCCCATTACTGGGACAGACCTACGAGCAGTACTTC. It encodes CASSPLLGQTYEQYF. This chain links TRBV28 with TRBJ2-7; TRBD1 matches at 7 bases. There are 15 residues in the CDR3. With V trimmed by 6 bases and J by 2 bases, 10 bases remained unmatched. Germline loops: CDR1 MDHEN, CDR2 SYDVKM.

The chain joins TRBV9 to TRBJ2-7; TRBD1 matches 8 bases. Trimming removed 5 bases from V and 6 bases from J; junction bases left unmatched: 1. The length of the CDR3 is 11 residues. CDR1 SGDLS and CDR2 YYNGEE come from the germline V gene. CDR3 sequence: CASSTGGEQYF. CDR3 DNA: TGTGCCAGCAGTACAGGGGGCGAGCAGTACTTC.

In its sample, this clone was seen once. CDR3 sequence: CASSPAGGPKDIQYF. CDR3 DNA: TGTGCCAGCTCACCAGCGGGAGGCCCCAAGGACATTCAGTACTTC. The chain employs TRBV18 and TRBJ2-4; 8 bases are shared with TRBD2. Trimming removed 2 bases from V and 8 bases from J; junction bases left unmatched: 8. Looked up from germline, CDR1 is KGHSH and CDR2 is LQKENI. This CDR3 is built from 15 residues.

V usage is TRBV7-9 and J usage is TRBJ1-1, with no clear D. V was clipped by 0 bases and J by 5 bases, with 4 bases between them. The CDR3 covers 12 residues. Germline assignment: CDR1 SEHNR and CDR2 FQNEAQ (reference sequence). CDR3 protein: CASSLAGTEAFF. CDR3 in DNA: TGTGCCAGCAGCTTAGCCGGGACTGAAGCTTTCTTT.

The chain combines TRBV5-4 with TRBJ1-1; D gene ambiguous. The germline V gene has CDR1 SGHNT and CDR2 YYREEE (reference sequence). The CDR3 has 13 residues. Trimming stripped 2 bases from V and 1 base from J, with 6 bases between. CDR3 sequence reads: CASSFGRNTEAFF. The DNA for the CDR3 is TGTGCCAGCAGCTTCGGAAGGAACACTGAAGCTTTCTTT.

The chain combines TRBV10-1 with TRBJ1-1, with D hard to call. The CDR3 covers 13 residues. V lost 7 bases to trimming and J lost 3 bases, with 12 bases between them. Per the germline V gene, CDR1 is WNHNN and CDR2 is SYGVQD (reference sequence). CDR3 nucleotide sequence: TGCGCCAGCACCCAGGAGAGGGACACTGAAGCTTTCTTT. Amino acid sequence: CASTQERDTEAFF.

DNA for the CDR3: TGTGCCAGTAGTTCCCGACAGGGGTCGGGAGAGACCCAGTACTTC. This encodes CASSSRQGSGETQYF. The chain links TRBV19 to TRBJ2-5, with 8 bases fitting TRBD1. This CDR3 is built from 15 residues. After removal of 5 bases from V and 4 bases from J, the junction contained 9 bases not matched to a gene. The germline gives CDR1 LNHDA, CDR2 SQIVND (reference sequence). The full variable domain, completed using reference TRBV19 and TRBJ2-5, is DGGITQSPKYLFRKEGQNVTLSCEQNLNHDAMYWYRQDPGQGLRLIYYSQIVNDFQKGDIAEGYSVSREKKESFPLTVTSAQKNPTAFYLCASSSRQGSGETQYFGPGTRLLVL.

V is TRBV5-6 and J is TRBJ2-2; no firm D call. CDR1 and CDR2 (germline): SGHDT, YYEEEE. V was pared by 0 bases and J by 5 bases, with 5 bases between. The CDR3 runs 13 residues. CDR3 in DNA: TGTGCCAGCAGCTTGGATGTAACCGGGGAGCTGTTTTTT. This codes for CASSLDVTGELFF.

The V gene is TRBV7-2, the J gene TRBJ2-1, with D unclear. This CDR3 is 13 amino acids long. CDR1 SGHTA and CDR2 FQGNSA come from the germline V gene. Deletions cut 3 bases from V and 8 bases from J, with 11 bases between. In nucleotides, the CDR3 is TGTGCCAGCAGCTTCCCTGGGCACGATGAGCAGTTCTTC. It encodes CASSFPGHDEQFF.

The CDR3 bases are TGTGCCAGCAGTTTTGGTGATGCGCGCTCCTACGAGCAGTACTTC. This sequence encodes CASSFGDARSYEQYF. The chain recombines TRBV28 with TRBJ2-7, with D hard to call. Germline V gene sequence: CDR1 MDHEN, CDR2 SYDVKM. V was cut by 3 bases and J by 0 bases, with 12 bases left in between. The CDR3 covers 15 residues.

The rearrangement links TRBV5-5 to TRBJ2-5; a possible D gene is TRBD2 (6 bases). Trimming took off 2 bases at V and 1 base at J, with 9 bases between the two ends. This CDR3 has 14 amino acids. The V gene's germline CDR1 is SGHKS and CDR2 YYEKEE (reference sequence). The CDR3 coding sequence is TGTGCCAGCAGCTTCCCGGGACTCCAAGAGACCCAGTACTTC. Amino acid sequence: CASSFPGLQETQYF.